A selection of T cell receptor beta chains follows, all from one sample in a study of cytomegalovirus exposure and HLA in healthy donors. Using immunoSEQ multiplex PCR, the repertoire was profiled, and TCRdb retains in-frame clones only, with some absent. The data hold approximately 130,000 clones, with about three quarters observed a single time. Sequencing was carried out using PBMCs. The receptors shown here come from a man aged 45 to 65 in good health and CMV-seropositive. The CDR3 runs from the conserved cysteine through the conserved F or W. A D gene is named only where the DNA matches it firmly. Clone size appears in some rows only: once, few, many, or a class for an expanded clone.

TRBV7-2	.	TRBJ2-1	TRBD2	TGTGCCAGCAGCTTGACTAGCGGGGCCTACAATGAGCAGTTCTTC	CASSLTSGAYNEQFF
TRBV5-1	.	TRBJ2-5	.	TGCGCCAGCAGCTCCCAGACAGCCACGCAAGAGACCCAGTACTTC	CASSSQTATQETQYF
TRBV9	few	TRBJ2-2	.	TGTGCCAGCAGCGTAGGTCGGGGAGCGAACACCGGGGAGCTGTTTTTT	CASSVGRGANTGELFF
TRBV2	.	TRBJ2-3	TRBD2	TGTGCCAGCAGTCCCGCCCCCGGACTAGCGGGAGCTGATACGCAGTATTTT	CASSPAPGLAGADTQYF
TRBV19	.	TRBJ2-1	TRBD2	TGTGCCAGTAGTCCCGTAGCGGGAGGTCGCCATGAGCAGTTCTTC	CASSPVAGGRHEQFF
TRBV4-2	.	TRBJ2-7	.	TGTGCCAGCAGCCCTTCGACTATCTCAGCCGAGCAGTACTTC	CASSPSTISAEQYF
TRBV6-1	.	TRBJ2-1	.	TGTGCCAGCAGTGACTTCTACTACAATGAGCAGTTCTTC	CASSDFYYNEQFF
TRBV18	.	TRBJ2-5	.	TGTGCCAGCTCAGCCACGGGAGTGGGGGAGCAGTACTTC	CASSATGVGEQYF
TRBV5-1	once	TRBJ1-1	.	TGCGCCAGCAGCTTGGGGGGAGGTTTCTCTGAAGCTTTCTTT	CASSLGGGFSEAFF
TRBV5-8	few	TRBJ1-2	TRBD1	TGTGCCAGCAGCCCATACCCAGGGGGCGCGGAGGGCTACACCTTC	CASSPYPGGAEGYTF